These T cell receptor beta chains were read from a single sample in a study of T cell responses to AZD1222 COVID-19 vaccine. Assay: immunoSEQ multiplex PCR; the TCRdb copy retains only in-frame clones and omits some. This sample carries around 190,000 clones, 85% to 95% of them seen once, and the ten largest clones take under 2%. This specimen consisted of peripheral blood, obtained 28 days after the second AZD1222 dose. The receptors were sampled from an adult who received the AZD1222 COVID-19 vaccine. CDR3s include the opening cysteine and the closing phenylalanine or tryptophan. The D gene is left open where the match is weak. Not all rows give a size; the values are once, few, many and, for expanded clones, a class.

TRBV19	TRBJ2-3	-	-	CASTLPGGPTDTQYF	TGTGCCAGTACCCTTCCGGGGGGCCCCACAGATACGCAGTATTTT
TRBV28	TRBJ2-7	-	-	CASSFLYEQYF	TGTGCCAGCAGTTTTCTCTACGAGCAGTACTTC
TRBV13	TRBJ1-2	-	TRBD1	CASSWGQGLLAANYGYTF	TGTGCCAGCAGCTGGGGACAGGGGTTGCTCGCAGCTAACTATGGCTACACCTTC
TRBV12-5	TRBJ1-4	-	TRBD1	CASGLSRWVDRAKGEKLFF	TGTGCTAGTGGTTTGTCACGGTGGGTGGACAGGGCGAAGGGTGAAAAACTGTTTTTT
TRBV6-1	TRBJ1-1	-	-	CASSENHGGTEAFF	TGTGCCAGCAGTGAAAACCATGGCGGCACTGAAGCTTTCTTT
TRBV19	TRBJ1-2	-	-	CASNPSGVGYGYTF	TGTGCCAGTAATCCCTCCGGGGTAGGCTATGGCTACACCTTC
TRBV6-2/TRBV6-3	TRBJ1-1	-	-	CASSYSLGNTEAFF	TGTGCCAGCAGTTACTCTTTAGGGAACACTGAAGCTTTCTTT
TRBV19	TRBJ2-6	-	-	CASSQGSGANVLTF	TGTGCCAGTAGTCAGGGTTCTGGGGCCAACGTCCTGACTTTC
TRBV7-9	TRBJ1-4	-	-	CASSTTKATNEKLFF	TGTGCCAGCAGCACCACCAAGGCAACTAATGAAAAACTGTTTTTT
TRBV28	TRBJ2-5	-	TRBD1	CASSWGQYETQYF	TGTGCCAGCAGTTGGGGACAGTACGAGACCCAGTACTTC
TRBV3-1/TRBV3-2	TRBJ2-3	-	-	CASSYRSADTQYF	TGTGCCAGCAGCTACCGGAGCGCAGATACGCAGTATTTT
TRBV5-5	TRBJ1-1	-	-	CASSLVGGANTEAFF	TGTGCCAGCAGCTTGGTAGGGGGGGCTAACACTGAAGCTTTCTTT
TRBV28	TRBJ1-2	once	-	CASIEEGRGGASYGYTF	TGTGCCAGCATTGAGGAGGGTAGGGGGGGCGCGTCCTATGGCTACACCTTC
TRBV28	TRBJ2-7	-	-	CASSLYGTLYF	TGTGCCAGCAGTTTGTACGGGACGCTATACTTC
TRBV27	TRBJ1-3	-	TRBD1	CASSDRGLSGNTIYF	TGTGCCAGCAGTGACAGGGGGCTTTCTGGAAACACCATATATTTT
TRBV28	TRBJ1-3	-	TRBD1	CASSQGTAPGNTIYF	TGTGCCAGCAGTCAAGGGACAGCTCCTGGAAACACCATATATTTT
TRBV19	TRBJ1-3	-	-	CASSLTSGQFTGNTIYF	TGTGCCAGTAGTCTGACCTCCGGACAGTTCACTGGAAACACCATATATTTT
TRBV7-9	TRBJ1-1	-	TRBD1	CASSLPPTGTGGPSEAFF	TGTGCCAGCAGCTTACCGCCCACCGGGACAGGGGGACCTTCTGAAGCTTTCTTT
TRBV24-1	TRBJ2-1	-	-	CATSDSFGSSYNEQFF	TGTGCCACCAGTGATTCCTTTGGAAGCTCCTACAATGAGCAGTTCTTC
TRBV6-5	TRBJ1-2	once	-	CASSYTDRFNYGYTF	TGTGCCAGCAGTTACACCGACAGGTTTAACTATGGCTACACCTTC
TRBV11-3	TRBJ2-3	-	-	CASSLIGVSDTQYF	TGTGCCAGCAGCTTAATAGGGGTCTCAGATACGCAGTATTTT
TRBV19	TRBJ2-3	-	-	CASTSQRQVNTDTQYF	TGTGCCAGTACCTCCCAACGACAGGTCAACACAGATACGCAGTATTTT
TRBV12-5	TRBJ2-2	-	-	CASGRDFLNKMRLFF	TGTGCTAGTGGTCGGGACTTTCTGAATAAGATGAGGCTGTTTTTT